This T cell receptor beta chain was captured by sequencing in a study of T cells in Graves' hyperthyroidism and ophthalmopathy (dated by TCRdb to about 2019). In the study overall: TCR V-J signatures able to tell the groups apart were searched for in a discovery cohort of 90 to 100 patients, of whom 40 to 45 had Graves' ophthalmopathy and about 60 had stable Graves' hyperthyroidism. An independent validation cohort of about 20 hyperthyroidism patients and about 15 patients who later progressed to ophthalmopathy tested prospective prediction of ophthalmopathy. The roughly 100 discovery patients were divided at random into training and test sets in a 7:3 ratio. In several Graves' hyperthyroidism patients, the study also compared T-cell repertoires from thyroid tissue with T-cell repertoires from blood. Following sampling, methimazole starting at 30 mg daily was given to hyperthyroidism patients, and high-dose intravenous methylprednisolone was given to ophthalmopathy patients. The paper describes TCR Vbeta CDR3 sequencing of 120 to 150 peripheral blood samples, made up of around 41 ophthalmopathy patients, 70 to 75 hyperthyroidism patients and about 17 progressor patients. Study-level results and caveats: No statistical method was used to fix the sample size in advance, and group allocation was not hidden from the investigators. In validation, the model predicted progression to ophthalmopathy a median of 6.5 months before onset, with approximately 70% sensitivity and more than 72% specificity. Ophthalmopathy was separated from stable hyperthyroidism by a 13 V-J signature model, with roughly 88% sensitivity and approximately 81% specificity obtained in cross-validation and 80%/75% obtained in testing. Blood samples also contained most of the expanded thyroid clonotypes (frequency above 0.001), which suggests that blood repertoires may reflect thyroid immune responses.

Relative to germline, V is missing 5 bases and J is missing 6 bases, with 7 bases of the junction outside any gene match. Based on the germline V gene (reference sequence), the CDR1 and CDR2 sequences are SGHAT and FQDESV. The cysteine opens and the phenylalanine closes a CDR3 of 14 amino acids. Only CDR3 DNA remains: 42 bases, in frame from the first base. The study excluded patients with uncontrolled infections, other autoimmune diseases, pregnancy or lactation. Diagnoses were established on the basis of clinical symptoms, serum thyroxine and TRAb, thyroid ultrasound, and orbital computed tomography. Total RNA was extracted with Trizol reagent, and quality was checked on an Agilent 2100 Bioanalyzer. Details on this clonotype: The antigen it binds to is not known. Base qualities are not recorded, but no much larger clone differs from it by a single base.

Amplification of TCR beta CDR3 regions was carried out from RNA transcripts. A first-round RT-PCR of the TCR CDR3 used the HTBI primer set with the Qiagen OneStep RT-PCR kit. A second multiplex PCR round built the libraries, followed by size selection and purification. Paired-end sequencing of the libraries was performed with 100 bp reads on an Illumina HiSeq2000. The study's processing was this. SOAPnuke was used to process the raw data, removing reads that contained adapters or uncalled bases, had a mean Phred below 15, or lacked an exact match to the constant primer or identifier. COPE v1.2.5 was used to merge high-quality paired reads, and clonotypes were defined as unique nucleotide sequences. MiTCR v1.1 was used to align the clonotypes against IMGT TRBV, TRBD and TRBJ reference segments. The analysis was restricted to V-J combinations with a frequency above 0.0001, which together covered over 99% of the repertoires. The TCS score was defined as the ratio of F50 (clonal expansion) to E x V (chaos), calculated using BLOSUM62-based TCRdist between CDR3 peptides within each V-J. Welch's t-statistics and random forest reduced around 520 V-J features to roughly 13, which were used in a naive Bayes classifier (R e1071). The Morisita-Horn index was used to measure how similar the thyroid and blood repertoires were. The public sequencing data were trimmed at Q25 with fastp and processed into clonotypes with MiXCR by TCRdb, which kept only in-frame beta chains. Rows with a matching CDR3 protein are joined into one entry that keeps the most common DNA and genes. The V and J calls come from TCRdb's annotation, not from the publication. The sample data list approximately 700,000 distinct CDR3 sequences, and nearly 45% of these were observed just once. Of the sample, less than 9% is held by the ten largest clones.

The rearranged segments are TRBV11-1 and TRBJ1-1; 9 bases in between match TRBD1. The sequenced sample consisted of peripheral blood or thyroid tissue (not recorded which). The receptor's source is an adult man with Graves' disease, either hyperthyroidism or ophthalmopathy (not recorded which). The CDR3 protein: CASSHRDRVPEAFF. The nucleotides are TGTGCCAGCAGCCACCGGGACAGGGTACCTGAAGCTTTCTTT.